This T cell receptor (beta chain) was captured by sequencing in a study of blood T cell repertoires in COVID-19. Looking at the study overall: Sites in the United States, Italy and Spain provided acute and convalescent COVID-19 samples. T cells, B-cell-depleted T cells, or PBMCs provided the cDNA or gDNA that served as material.

As originally analysed: For nucleated cells, counts were estimated from reference gene primer amplification. Assay: immunoSEQ multiplex PCR; the TCRdb copy retains only in-frame clones and omits some. That table furnishes V, J and clone size, whereas the DNA furnished D and trimming. The table lists 90,000 to 150,000 clones, 65% to 90% of them singletons. The CDR3 has 13 amino acids. V shed 4 bases, J shed 2 bases, and the junction held 2 bases outside the gene matches. Germline values: CDR1 SGDLS, CDR2 YYNGEE. Sequenced material: peripheral blood. The rearrangement uses TRBV9 and TRBJ1-2; TRBD1 agrees at 7 bases. The clonotype was recovered from a man aged 80 or over with acute or convalescent COVID-19. The CDR3 loop is CASSTTGNYGYTF. CDR3 DNA sequence: TGTGCCAGCAGCACGACAGGGAACTATGGCTACACCTTC.